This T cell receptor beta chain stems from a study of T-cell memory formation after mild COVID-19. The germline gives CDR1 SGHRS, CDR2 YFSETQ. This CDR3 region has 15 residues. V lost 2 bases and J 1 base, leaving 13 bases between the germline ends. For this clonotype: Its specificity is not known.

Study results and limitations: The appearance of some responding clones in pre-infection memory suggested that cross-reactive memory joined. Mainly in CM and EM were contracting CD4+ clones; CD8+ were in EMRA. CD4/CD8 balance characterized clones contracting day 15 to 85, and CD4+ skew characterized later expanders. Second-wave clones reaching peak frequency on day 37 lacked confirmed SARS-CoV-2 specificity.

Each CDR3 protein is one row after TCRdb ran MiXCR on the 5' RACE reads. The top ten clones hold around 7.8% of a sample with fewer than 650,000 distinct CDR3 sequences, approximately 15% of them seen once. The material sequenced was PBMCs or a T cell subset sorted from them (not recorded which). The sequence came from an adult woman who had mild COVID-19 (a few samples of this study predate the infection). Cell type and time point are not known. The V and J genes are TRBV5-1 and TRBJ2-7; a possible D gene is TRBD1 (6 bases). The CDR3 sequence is CASSFGTPGSYEQYF. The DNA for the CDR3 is TGCGCCAGCAGCTTCGGGACACCGGGGTCCTACGAGCAGTACTTC.